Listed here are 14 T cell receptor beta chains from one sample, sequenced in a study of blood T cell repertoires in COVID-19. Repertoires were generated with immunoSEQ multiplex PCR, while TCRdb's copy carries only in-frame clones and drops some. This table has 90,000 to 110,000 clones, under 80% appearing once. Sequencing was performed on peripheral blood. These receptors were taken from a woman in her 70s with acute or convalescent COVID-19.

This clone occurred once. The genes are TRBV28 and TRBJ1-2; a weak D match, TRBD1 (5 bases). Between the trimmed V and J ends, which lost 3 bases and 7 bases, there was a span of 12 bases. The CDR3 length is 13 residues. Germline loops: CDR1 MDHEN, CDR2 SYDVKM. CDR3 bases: TGTGCCAGCAGTTTCCTACAGGAGGGTGGCTACACCTTC. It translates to CASSFLQEGGYTF.

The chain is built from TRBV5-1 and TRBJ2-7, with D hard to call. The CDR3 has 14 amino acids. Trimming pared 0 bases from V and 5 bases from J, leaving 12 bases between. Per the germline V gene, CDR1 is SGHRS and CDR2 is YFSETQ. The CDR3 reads CASSLGQEGNEQYF. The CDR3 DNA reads TGCGCCAGCAGCTTGGGTCAGGAAGGCAACGAGCAGTACTTC.

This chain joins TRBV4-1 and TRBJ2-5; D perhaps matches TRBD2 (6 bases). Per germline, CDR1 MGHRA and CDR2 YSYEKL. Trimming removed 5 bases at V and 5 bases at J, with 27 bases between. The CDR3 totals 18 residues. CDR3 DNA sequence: TGCGCCAGCAGCAAGGGTATCCTTAGCGGTAAACTGGTGGAGACCCAGTACTTC. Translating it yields CASSKGILSGKLVETQYF.

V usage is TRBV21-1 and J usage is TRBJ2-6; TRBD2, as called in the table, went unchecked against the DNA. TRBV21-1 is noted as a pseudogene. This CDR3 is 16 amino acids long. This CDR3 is CASSKATGSGANVLTF. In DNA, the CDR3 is TGTGCCAGCAGCAAAGCGACGGGTTCTGGGGCCAACGTCCTGACTTTC.

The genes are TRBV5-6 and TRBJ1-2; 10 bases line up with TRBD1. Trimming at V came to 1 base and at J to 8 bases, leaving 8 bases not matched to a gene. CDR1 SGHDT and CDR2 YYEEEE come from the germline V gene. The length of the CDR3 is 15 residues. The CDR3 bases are TGTGCCAGCAGCTTGCCTCATCAGACAGGGGGCGGCTACACCTTC. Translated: CASSLPHQTGGGYTF.

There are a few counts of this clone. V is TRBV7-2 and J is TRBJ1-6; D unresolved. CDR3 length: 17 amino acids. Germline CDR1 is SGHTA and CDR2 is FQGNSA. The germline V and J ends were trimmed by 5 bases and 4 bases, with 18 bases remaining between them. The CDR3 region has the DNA TGTGCCAGCAGCCCAGAGGTCCCTAACCGTTATAATTCACCCCTCCACTTT. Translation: CASSPEVPNRYNSPLHF.

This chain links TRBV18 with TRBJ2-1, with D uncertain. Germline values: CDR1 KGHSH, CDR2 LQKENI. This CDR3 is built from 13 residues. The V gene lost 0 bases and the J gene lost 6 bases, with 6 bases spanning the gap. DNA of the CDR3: TGTGCCAGCTCACCACCGATGCGCAATGAGCAGTTCTTC. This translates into CASSPPMRNEQFF.

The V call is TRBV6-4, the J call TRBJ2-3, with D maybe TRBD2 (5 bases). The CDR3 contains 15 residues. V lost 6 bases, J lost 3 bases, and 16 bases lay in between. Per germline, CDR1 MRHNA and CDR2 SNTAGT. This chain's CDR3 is CASSADSARTDTQYF. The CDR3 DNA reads TGTGCCAGCAGCGCGGACTCTGCTCGTACAGATACGCAGTATTTT.

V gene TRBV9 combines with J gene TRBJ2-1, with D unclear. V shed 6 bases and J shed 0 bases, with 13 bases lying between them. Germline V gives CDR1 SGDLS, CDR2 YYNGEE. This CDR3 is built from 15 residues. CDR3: CASNRDTLSYNEQFF. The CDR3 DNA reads TGTGCCAGCAACCGAGACACCCTCTCCTACAATGAGCAGTTCTTC.

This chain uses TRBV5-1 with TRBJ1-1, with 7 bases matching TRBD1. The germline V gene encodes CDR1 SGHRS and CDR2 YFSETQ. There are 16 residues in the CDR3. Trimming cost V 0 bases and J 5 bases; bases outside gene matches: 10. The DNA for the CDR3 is TGCGCCAGCAGCTTGGTTCTACCAGGGGGTAAGACTGAAGCTTTCTTT. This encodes CASSLVLPGGKTEAFF.

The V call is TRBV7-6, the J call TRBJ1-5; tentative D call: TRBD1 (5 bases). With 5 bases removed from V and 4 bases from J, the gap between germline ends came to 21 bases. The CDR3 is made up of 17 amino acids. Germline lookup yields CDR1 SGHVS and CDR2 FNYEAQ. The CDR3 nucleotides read TGTGCCAGCAGCCCCACTTGGGGCCTCGTTCTTAATCAGCCCCAGCATTTT. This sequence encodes CASSPTWGLVLNQPQHF.

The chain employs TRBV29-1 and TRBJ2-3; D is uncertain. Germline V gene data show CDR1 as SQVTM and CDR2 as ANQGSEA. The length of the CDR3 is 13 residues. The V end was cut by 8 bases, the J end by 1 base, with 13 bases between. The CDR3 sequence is CSHDERGTDTQYF. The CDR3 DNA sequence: TGCAGCCATGACGAGCGAGGCACAGATACGCAGTATTTT.

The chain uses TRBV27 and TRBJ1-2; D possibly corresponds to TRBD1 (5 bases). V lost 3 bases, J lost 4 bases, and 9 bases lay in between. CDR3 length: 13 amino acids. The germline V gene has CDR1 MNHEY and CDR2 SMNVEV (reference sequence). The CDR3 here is CASSLGGFYGYTF. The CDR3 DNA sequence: TGTGCCAGCAGTTTGGGGGGTTTCTATGGCTACACCTTC.

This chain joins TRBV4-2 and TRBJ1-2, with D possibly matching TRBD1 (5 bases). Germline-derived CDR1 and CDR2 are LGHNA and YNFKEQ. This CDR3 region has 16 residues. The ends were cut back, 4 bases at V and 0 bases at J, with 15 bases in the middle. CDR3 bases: TGTGCCAGCAGCCCCCTTAGTGGGGCCACTAACTATGGCTACACCTTC. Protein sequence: CASSPLSGATNYGYTF.